The 15 T cell receptor beta chains in this list originate from one sample, sequenced in a study of blood T cell repertoires in COVID-19. Repertoires were generated with immunoSEQ multiplex PCR, while TCRdb's copy carries only in-frame clones and drops some. The sample lists 100,000 to 110,000 clones, approximately 81% occurring once. Material: peripheral blood. Receptors originate from a human donor in a cohort sampled during active COVID-19.

This clone appeared once. V is TRBV27 and J is TRBJ1-4; possible D gene TRBD1, 6 bases. The CDR3 length is 13 residues. CDR1 and CDR2 (germline): MNHEY, SMNVEV (reference sequence). Deletions cut 6 bases from V and 1 base from J, with 6 bases between. Here the CDR3 reads CASRQGTNEKLFF. The CDR3 DNA reads as TGTGCCAGCAGACAGGGAACTAATGAAAAACTGTTTTTT.

The chain is built from TRBV20-1 and TRBJ1-3; TRBD1 might be the D (5 bases). Germline V gene data show CDR1 as DFQATT and CDR2 as SNEGSKA (reference sequence). With 3 bases removed from V and 4 bases from J, the gap between germline ends came to 13 bases. CDR3 length equals 14 residues. The CDR3 is CSASHLGVGNTIYF. The CDR3 coding sequence is TGCAGTGCTAGTCATCTAGGGGTCGGAAACACCATATATTTT.

The V gene is TRBV12-3 or TRBV12-4, the J gene TRBJ1-5; weak D call: TRBD1 (5 bases). V gave up 7 bases and J gave up 6 bases, with 10 bases separating them. The CDR3 covers 12 residues. CDR3 coding DNA: TGTGCCAGCACCAGGGAAGGTCAGCCCCAGCATTTT. Translated: CASTREGQPQHF.

The chain uses TRBV7-9 and TRBJ2-7; D is unclear. Germline CDR1 SEHNR, CDR2 FQNEAQ (reference sequence). V was cut by 5 bases and J by 6 bases, with 8 bases left in between. This CDR3 has 11 amino acids. The CDR3 nucleotides read TGTGCCAGCAGCCCCCTGTCCGAGCAGTACTTC. Protein sequence: CASSPLSEQYF.

This chain connects TRBV5-6 to TRBJ2-7; D is possibly TRBD1 (6 bases). CDR3 size: 14 residues. The germline V gene encodes CDR1 SGHDT and CDR2 YYEEEE. The germline V and J ends were trimmed by 4 bases and 0 bases, with 11 bases remaining between them. The CDR3: CASSTGHNSYEQYF. The CDR3, as DNA: TGTGCCAGCAGCACGGGACACAACTCCTACGAGCAGTACTTC.

The chain combines TRBV3-1 (or the pseudogene TRBV3-2) with TRBJ1-6; no reliable D call. CDR1 LGHDT and CDR2 YNNKEL come from the germline V gene (reference sequence). The CDR3 sequence is 13 residues long. With 0 bases removed from V and 10 bases from J, the gap between germline ends came to 7 bases. The CDR3 loop is CASSQDRRSPLHF. The CDR3 DNA reads as TGTGCCAGCAGCCAAGATCGGAGGTCACCCCTCCACTTT.

The chain couples TRBV7-2 to TRBJ1-3; TRBD1 is a possible D gene (6 bases). Germline CDR1 and CDR2: SGHTA and FQGNSA. The germline V and J ends were trimmed by 2 bases and 4 bases, with 9 bases remaining between them. The CDR3 loop spans 14 amino acids. Written as DNA, the CDR3 is TGTGCCAGCAGCTTACCAGGGGCGGGAAACACCATATATTTT. Amino acids: CASSLPGAGNTIYF.

V is TRBV7-2 and J is TRBJ2-3; 8 nucleotides agree with TRBD2. CDR3 length: 13 amino acids. The V gene end was trimmed by 8 bases and the J gene end by 6 bases; junction bases not matched to a gene: 7. Germline-derived CDR1 and CDR2 are SGHTA and FQGNSA. DNA of the CDR3: TGTGCCAGCCGAGCTAGCGGGCGGGATACGCAGTATTTT. It specifies CASRASGRDTQYF. The full variable domain, with the rest looked up from reference TRBV7-2 and TRBJ2-3, is GAGVSQSPSNKVTEKGKDVELRCDPISGHTALYWYRQSLGQGLEFLIYFQGNSAPDKSGLPSDRFSAERTGGSVSTLTIQRTQQEDSAVYLCASRASGRDTQYFGPGTRLTVL.

In this sample, this clone turned up once. The chain is built from TRBV15 and TRBJ2-2; TRBD2 might be the D (6 bases). The CDR3 runs to 15 residues. Trimming shortened V by 3 bases and J by 1 base, and 9 bases separated the two germline ends. Germline CDR1 is LNHNV and CDR2 is YYDKDF (reference sequence). In DNA, the CDR3 is TGTGCCACCAGCAGTGCAGCGGGGAACACCGGGGAGCTGTTTTTT. Protein sequence: CATSSAAGNTGELFF.

The rearrangement joins TRBV7-2 to TRBJ2-4, with 7 bases that match TRBD1. The junction had 8 bases not matched to a gene; V was cut back by 5 bases and J by 4 bases. The germline V gene has CDR1 SGHTA and CDR2 FQGNSA. The CDR3 totals 15 residues. CDR3: CASSADSTGKNIQYF. Written as DNA, the CDR3 is TGTGCCAGCAGCGCAGACTCGACAGGGAAAAACATTCAGTACTTC.

The chain combines TRBV3-1 (or the pseudogene TRBV3-2) with TRBJ2-1; weak D call: TRBD1 (6 bases). Germline lookup yields CDR1 LGHDT and CDR2 YNNKEL (reference sequence). The CDR3 spans 17 residues. V dropped 3 bases and J dropped 6 bases, with 21 bases sitting between them. CDR3 nucleotides: TGTGCCAGCAGCCACCGCCCTCCGGGACATCTCAGCAATGAGCAGTTCTTC. This codes for CASSHRPPGHLSNEQFF.

In its sample, this clone was seen a few times. The V and J genes are TRBV25-1 and TRBJ2-6, with TRBD1 matching 7 bases. Trimming cost V 6 bases and J 0 bases; bases outside gene matches: 8. This CDR3 spans 17 amino acids. Germline loops: CDR1 MGHDK, CDR2 SYGVNS. DNA for the CDR3: TGTGCCAGCAGGTCTGCCAGGGGGTCCTCTGGGGCCAACGTCCTGACTTTC. This sequence encodes CASRSARGSSGANVLTF.

Only a few counts were recorded for this clone. This rearrangement joins TRBV5-6 to TRBJ1-2, with D uncertain. V lost 4 bases, J lost 4 bases, and 11 bases lay in between. In germline, CDR1 is SGHDT, CDR2 YYEEEE. The CDR3 runs to 13 residues. CDR3 region: CASSITDSYGYTF. The CDR3, as DNA: TGTGCCAGCAGCATCACAGATTCCTATGGCTACACCTTC.

This chain connects TRBV18 to TRBJ2-7; 10 nucleotides match TRBD2. The CDR3 covers 14 residues. Germline CDR1 reads KGHSH; CDR2 reads LQKENI. Losses at the gene ends were 4 bases for V and 6 bases for J; bases not matched to a gene: 6. CDR3 in DNA: TGTGCCAGCTCACGCACTAGCGGGGTGGCCGAGCAGTACTTC. Its protein is CASSRTSGVAEQYF.

The gene calls are TRBV18 and TRBJ1-4; weak D call: TRBD1 (5 bases). The V and J ends lost 5 bases and 0 bases respectively, with 13 bases between them. The CDR3 sequence is 16 residues long. Germline V gene lookup returns CDR1 KGHSH and CDR2 LQKENI. This chain's CDR3 is CASSAGTGATNEKLFF. CDR3 coding DNA: TGTGCCAGCTCAGCCGGGACGGGGGCAACTAATGAAAAACTGTTTTTT.